The rows below give T cell receptor beta chains drawn from one sample of a study of response to subunit inactivated influenza vaccine. TCRdb used MiXCR to reprocess the RT-PCR reads, holding one entry per CDR3 protein. The table lists over 450,000 distinct CDR3 sequences, roughly 13% of them singletons. The specimen was PBMCs from blood, collected about 6 weeks after vaccination. The receptor set was obtained from a man aged 45-65 years who received an inactivated influenza vaccine. CDR3s include the opening cysteine and the closing phenylalanine or tryptophan.

j_call v_call cdr3_aa
TRBJ1-1 TRBV7-3 CASSLTGTGSEAFF
TRBJ2-7 TRBV20-1 CSAPLRSYEQYF
TRBJ2-3 TRBV11-2 CASSFSPLTSGRLDTQYF
TRBJ2-5 TRBV7-8 CASSPGSSGREVETQYF
TRBJ2-7 TRBV10-3 CAISDGLDSYEQYF
TRBJ2-7 TRBV12-3/TRBV12-4 CASSSGYGYEQYF
TRBJ2-7 TRBV9 CASSVLAELYEQYF
TRBJ1-5 TRBV6-1 CASRVSYNQPQHF
TRBJ2-7 TRBV12-3/TRBV12-4 CASSFVGEIGNKSYEQYF
TRBJ2-2 TRBV10-1 CASSGQVRTGELFF
TRBJ1-5 TRBV20-1 CSAIRGGTRGQPQHF
TRBJ1-5 TRBV7-2 CASSQQENQPQHF
TRBJ2-1 TRBV29-1 CSVTPAGVFNEQFF
TRBJ2-7 TRBV18 CASSPTGTDSYEQYF
TRBJ1-4 TRBV3-1 CASSREVGEKLFF
TRBJ2-7 TRBV9 CASSVAPGVGYEQYF
TRBJ2-7 TRBV6-5 CASSYRAATTGGRSYEQYF
TRBJ2-1 TRBV6-6 CASSSSSAGEQFF
TRBJ2-1 TRBV7-2 CASSPTSNHNEQFF
TRBJ2-1 TRBV6-5 CASMGSRNEQFF
TRBJ2-2 TRBV7-8 CASSPTSGVLPGELFF
TRBJ1-1 TRBV5-1 CASSLAVDMNTEAFF
TRBJ2-1 TRBV5-1 CASSLGKSYNEQFF
TRBJ2-7 TRBV7-8 CASSLGAHAAGRAGVYEQYF
TRBJ2-3 TRBV29-1 CSTRAGTDTQYF
TRBJ2-1 TRBV6-2/TRBV6-3 CASKSGQGGAEQFF